The 5 T cell receptor beta chains in this list originate from one sample, sequenced in a study of identical twins. TCRdb reprocessed the 5' RACE reads with MiXCR, giving one entry per CDR3 protein. Of 500,000 to 550,000 distinct CDR3 sequences listed, less than 25% are singletons. These data are also associated with another study on T cells expressing NK-cell markers.

Sequencing was done on a sample of CD4+ T cells sorted from blood. The receptor set was obtained from a woman under 30 in good health.

This clonotype was counted only a few times. The chain links TRBV5-1 to TRBJ2-2; 8 bases fit TRBD2. With 4 bases clipped from V and 2 bases from J, the junction kept 10 bases outside the gene matches. The germline V gene has CDR1 SGHRS and CDR2 YFSETQ. This CDR3 region has 17 residues. CDR3 loop: CASSPAPLAVNTGELFF. The CDR3 nucleotides are TGCGCCAGCAGCCCCGCCCCACTAGCGGTTAACACCGGGGAGCTGTTTTTT.

The DNA of the CDR3 is TGCAGTGCTGTACCGGGACTAGCGACAGAGACCCAGTACTTC. This encodes CSAVPGLATETQYF. The gene calls are TRBV20-1 and TRBJ2-5; the match to TRBD2 covers 10 bases. Germline V gives CDR1 DFQATT, CDR2 SNEGSKA (reference sequence). Unmatched junction bases numbered 7, after V lost 5 bases and J lost 4 bases. The CDR3 runs 14 residues.

The rearrangement joins TRBV3-1 to TRBJ2-3; D remains unclear. Looked up from germline, CDR1 is LGHDT and CDR2 is YNNKEL (reference sequence). V was trimmed by 0 bases and J by 10 bases, leaving 11 bases between them. This CDR3 region has 13 residues. This CDR3 reads CASSQDYGAAQYF. CDR3 nucleotides: TGTGCCAGCAGCCAAGATTACGGTGCGGCGCAGTATTTT.

The chain joins TRBV4-3 to TRBJ2-6; D is ambiguous. V lost 4 bases and J lost 4, with 14 bases in between. Germline V gene sequence: CDR1 LGHNA, CDR2 YSLEER. This CDR3 is built from 16 residues. CDR3 nucleotide sequence: TGCGCCAGCAGCCCTGAACATTGGGCGGGGGCCAACGTCCTGACTTTC. This gives the protein CASSPEHWAGANVLTF.

This chain uses TRBV29-1 with TRBJ1-1, with D perhaps matching TRBD1 (6 bases). CDR1 SQVTM and CDR2 ANQGSEA come from the germline V gene. V dropped 3 bases and J dropped 1 base, with 9 bases sitting between them. The CDR3 covers 13 residues. For the CDR3, the DNA is TGCAGCGTTGACCAAGGGGGGAACACTGAAGCTTTCTTT. This gives the protein CSVDQGGNTEAFF.